This TCR beta chain was retrieved from a study of relationships among human T cell subsets. Study conclusions and caveats: Some CD4+CD8+ double-positive cells may remain after bead sorting. Over 50% of CD8+ cytotoxic sequences were in clones over 100 reads; regulatory and Th2 had few. V, D, J usage, CDR3 length and N-additions were similar across seven subsets. Th1, Th2 and regulatory T cells shared many CDR3 sequences.

Details on this clonotype: What it binds is not known.

The trim removed 6 bases at V and 3 bases at J, leaving 10 bases unmatched. This CDR3 comprises 18 residues. The T cell receptor alpha and beta CDR3 regions were amplified from mRNA by semiquantitative ARM-PCR. Tagged nested gene-specific primers were used first, then communal superprimers amplified exponentially. TCRdb re-called the multiplex PCR reads through MiXCR, storing one row per CDR3 protein. The sample yields about 13,000 distinct CDR3 sequences, roughly 62% seen once. After CD25, CD56 and CD294 bead selections, the flow-through was collected as Th1 cells. This chain links TRBV12-3 or TRBV12-4 with TRBJ2-1; 14 nucleotides match TRBD2. The origin of this receptor is a middle-aged man in good health. Material for sequencing was CD4+ Th1 cells sorted from blood. The CDR3 is CASSSGTSGSENYNEQFF. The DNA of the CDR3 is TGTGCCAGCAGCTCGGGGACTAGCGGGAGTGAGAACTACAATGAGCAGTTCTTC.